This T cell receptor beta chain was documented in a study of beta chain features in type 1 diabetes. Overall study results and limits: The naive, central memory and Treg TCRB repertoires looked more alike in patients than they did in healthy donors.

Expressed TCRB transcripts were sequenced, since all the RNA that had been isolated was reverse transcribed. TCRdb keeps only in-frame clones here, not all; method: immunoSEQ multiplex PCR. The sample carries under 900,000 clones, under 20% recorded once. Germline CDR1 LGHNA, CDR2 YSLEER. The CDR3 spans 15 residues. The V gene lost 2 bases and the J gene lost 5 bases, with 13 bases spanning the gap. The sample holds a few counts of this clone. Its antigen is as yet unknown. The rearrangement joins TRBV4-3 to TRBJ2-1; no firm D call. Sequences were obtained from naive CD4+ T cells from blood. This clonotype originated in a woman aged 18-35 years in good health. CDR3 residues: CASSQQPQPDNEQFF. The CDR3 bases are TGCGCCAGCAGCCAACAGCCCCAACCCGACAATGAGCAGTTCTTC.